This T cell receptor beta chain was obtained from a study of shared clonotypes between healthy human individuals. With unsorted samples, genomic DNA was obtained from tens of millions of PBMCs. This CDR3 is built from 15 residues. Germline CDR1 KGHSH, CDR2 LQKENI. V gave up 6 bases and J gave up 6 bases; unmatched junction bases: 13. Assay used: immunoSEQ multiplex PCR; TCRdb lists only in-frame clones, some missing. The sample has around 440,000 clones; roughly three quarters are singletons. The J gene is TRBJ2-7, the V gene TRBV18, with TRBD1 matching over 8 bases. The sequence was obtained from a woman in her 40s in good health. Some clones in this sample may be carry-over from other donors' samples. The specimen was PBMCs. CDR3 amino acids: CASSGMTGELREQYF. The CDR3 DNA reads as TGTGCCAGCTCCGGAATGACAGGGGAGCTTCGCGAGCAGTACTTC.